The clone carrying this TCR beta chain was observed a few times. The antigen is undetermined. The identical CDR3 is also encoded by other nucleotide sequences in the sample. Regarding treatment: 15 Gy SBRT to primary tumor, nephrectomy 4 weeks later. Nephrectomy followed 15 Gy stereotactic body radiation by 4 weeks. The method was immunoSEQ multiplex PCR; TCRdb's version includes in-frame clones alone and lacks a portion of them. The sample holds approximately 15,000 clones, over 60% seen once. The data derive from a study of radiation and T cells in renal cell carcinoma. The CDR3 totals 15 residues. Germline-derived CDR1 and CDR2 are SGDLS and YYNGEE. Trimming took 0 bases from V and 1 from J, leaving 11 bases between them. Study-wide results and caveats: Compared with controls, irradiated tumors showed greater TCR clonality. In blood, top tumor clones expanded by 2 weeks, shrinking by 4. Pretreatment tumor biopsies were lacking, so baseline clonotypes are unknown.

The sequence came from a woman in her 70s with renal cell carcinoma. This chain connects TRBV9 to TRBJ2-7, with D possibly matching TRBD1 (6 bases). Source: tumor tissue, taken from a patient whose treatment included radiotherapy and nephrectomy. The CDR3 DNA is TGTGCCAGCAGCGTAGGTGGGACATCATCCTACGAGCAGTACTTC. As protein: CASSVGGTSSYEQYF.